This record looks at one T cell receptor (beta chain) sequence and its context. The sequenced fragment ends 3 residues before the CDR3 boundary, so the rest is inferred from the germline J gene. The CDR3 has 15 amino acids. Germline V lookup: CDR1 KGHSH, CDR2 LQKENI. This sample was included in a study of T cells in women clearing cervical HPV infection. Study as a whole: Donors had HPV16-related CIN3 or worse; 2 had invasive cancer.

Produced via immunoSEQ multiplex PCR; TCRdb's table is partial and in-frame only. This repertoire includes around 35,000 clones. This TCR derives from a woman aged 18-69 years with a cervical HPV16 infection that either progressed to CIN3+ or cleared (not recorded which). Source material: blood buffy coat. The gene calls are TRBV18 and TRBJ2-2; 8 bases are a match to TRBD1. Partial CDR3 DNA: TGTGCCAGCTCACCACTTGGGACAGGATTTGAAAAG. This codes for CASSPLGTGFEK. The CDR3 as a whole reads CASSPLGTGFEKLFF.